This T cell receptor beta chain was found in a study of T cells in Graves' hyperthyroidism and ophthalmopathy. Study-wide results and limits: Stable hyperthyroidism was told apart from ophthalmopathy by a model built on 13 V-J features. Most expanded thyroid clonotypes above 0.001 recurred in blood.

The CDR3 extends over 11 residues, inclusive of both ends. Germline V gives CDR1 SGHDN, CDR2 FVKESK. As for this clonotype: What it recognizes is unknown. The conserved phenylalanine or tryptophan normally closing the CDR3 is absent here, so this likely arose from a read error. The limits of the CDR3 on the DNA are not certain, so only TCRdb's listed CDR3 is given.

TCR beta CDR3 region amplification was performed from RNA transcripts. HTBI primers drove first-round RT-PCR of the TCR CDR3. From the multiplex PCR reads, TCRdb called clonotypes with MiXCR, one entry per CDR3 protein. The sample records 450,000 to 700,000 distinct CDR3 sequences, about 45% being singletons. Sequencing was performed on peripheral blood or thyroid tissue (not recorded which). This TCR derives from an adult woman with Graves' disease, either hyperthyroidism or ophthalmopathy (not recorded which). This chain joins TRBV14 and TRBJ1-4; TRBD1, the table's D call, was not compared with the DNA. CDR3 protein: CASSQVQGAVY.